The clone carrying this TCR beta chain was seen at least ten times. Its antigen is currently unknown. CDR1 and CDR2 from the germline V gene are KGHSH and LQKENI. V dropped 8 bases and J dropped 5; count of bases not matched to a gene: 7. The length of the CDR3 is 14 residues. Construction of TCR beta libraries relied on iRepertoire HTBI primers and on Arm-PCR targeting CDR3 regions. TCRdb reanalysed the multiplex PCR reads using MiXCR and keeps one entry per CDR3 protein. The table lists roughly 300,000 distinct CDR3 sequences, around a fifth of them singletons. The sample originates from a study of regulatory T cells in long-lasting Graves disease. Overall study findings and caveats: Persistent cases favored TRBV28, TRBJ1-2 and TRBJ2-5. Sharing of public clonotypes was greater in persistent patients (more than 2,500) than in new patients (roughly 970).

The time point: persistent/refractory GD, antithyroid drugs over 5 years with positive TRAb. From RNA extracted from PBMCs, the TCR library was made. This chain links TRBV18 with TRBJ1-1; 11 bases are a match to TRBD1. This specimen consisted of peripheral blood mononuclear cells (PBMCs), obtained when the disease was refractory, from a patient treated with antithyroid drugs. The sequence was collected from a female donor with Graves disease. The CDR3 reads CASSPGTGGTEAFF. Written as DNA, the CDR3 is TGTGCCAGCAGTCCCGGGACAGGGGGAACTGAAGCTTTCTTT. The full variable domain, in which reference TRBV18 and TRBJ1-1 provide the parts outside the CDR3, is NAGVMQNPRHLVRRRGQEARLRCSPMKGHSHVYWYRQLPEEGLKFMVYLQKENIIDESGMPKERFSAEFPKEGPSILRIQQVVRGDSAAYFCASSPGTGGTEAFFGQGTRLTVV.